Listed here are 21 T cell receptor beta chains from one sample, sequenced in a study of CD8+ T cells in alopecia areata. Following extraction, RNA underwent reverse transcription to cDNA, which served as the sequencing template. The method was immunoSEQ multiplex PCR; TCRdb's version includes in-frame clones alone and lacks a portion of them. Recorded here are under 350,000 clones, none singletons. Markers used for sorting pooled cutaneous lymph node cells were CD4, CD8alpha, NKG2D, NKG2ACE and others. What was sequenced was CD4+ T cells sorted from a lymph node. These receptors all come from a C3H/HeJ mouse with alopecia areata. The MHC haplotype of the strain is H2-k.

This clone was seen more than once but under ten times. Gene names refer to mouse genes. The observed sequence ends 4 residues before the CDR3 terminus, with the missing tail filled in from the germline J gene. Other DNA variants within this sample encode the same CDR3. The genes are TRBV31 and TRBJ2-7; 8 positions agree with TRBD2. CDR1 is GKSSPN, CDR2 SITVG, per germline. The CDR3 runs to 13 residues. V shed 3 bases and J 2 bases; nucleotides not matched to a gene: 3. The sequenced CDR3 bases are TGTGCCTGGAGCCTACTGGGGGCCTAT. It is translated as CAWSLLGAY. The CDR3 in its entirety is CAWSLLGAYEQYF.

This clone occurred a few times. The genes are named according to mouse. The sequenced fragment ends 4 residues before the CDR3 boundary, so the rest is inferred from the germline J gene. The chain employs TRBV13-1 and TRBJ1-1; D call uncertain. There are 13 residues in the CDR3. V lost 2 bases and J 1 base, leaving 6 bases between the germline ends. Germline V lookup: CDR1 NSHNY, CDR2 SYGAGN. CDR3 sequence reads: CASSESGNTEVFF. The part of the CDR3 DNA that was read is TGTGCCAGCAGTGAGTCAGGGAACACA.

This clone was detected ten times or more. The germline and genes are mouse ones. The read terminates 4 residues before the CDR3 end, so the remaining end is supplied by the germline J gene. The chain recombines TRBV13-1 with TRBJ1-2, with D unclear. The CDR3 extends over 12 amino acids. V lost 3 bases to trimming and J lost 0 bases, with 3 bases between them. The germline V gene has CDR1 NSHNY and CDR2 SYGAGN. The CDR3 bases that were read are TGTGCCAGCAGTGCTCCAAACTCC. Its protein is CASSAPNS. The full CDR3 reads CASSAPNSDYTF.

On this clone: All gene names here are mouse names. The CDR3: CAWSGTGTSQNTLYF. The sequenced part of the CDR3 DNA is TGTGCCTGGAGTGGGACAGGGACTAGTCAAAAC. V usage is TRBV31 and J usage is TRBJ2-4; 9 bases align to TRBD1. The read finishes 4 residues shy of the CDR3 end, and the germline J gene is used to complete it. The CDR3 totals 15 residues. Germline lookup yields CDR1 GKSSPN and CDR2 SITVG. Trimming at V came to 2 bases and at J to 0 bases, leaving 3 bases not matched to a gene.

About this clone itself: The germline and genes are mouse ones. With the read ending 4 residues before the CDR3 end, the germline J gene is used to fill in that end. The chain is built from TRBV5 and TRBJ2-5; TRBD1 aligns across 9 bases. Germline V gene lookup returns CDR1 LGHNA and CDR2 YNLKQL (reference sequence). The CDR3 totals 14 residues. The CDR3 reads CASSRGTGTDTQYF. CDR3 DNA (partial): TGTGCCAGCAGCCGAGGGACAGGGACAGAC.

Only a few counts were recorded for this clone. Any gene name here is a mouse gene name. Coverage ceases 4 residues before the CDR3 finishes, and the germline J gene fills in the end. The same CDR3 also results from other DNA sequences found in this sample. V usage is TRBV13-3 and J usage is TRBJ2-4, with unresolved D. The CDR3 runs to 12 residues. V shed 6 bases and J shed 0 bases, with 5 bases lying between them. Per germline, CDR1 NNHDY and CDR2 SYVADS. This chain's CDR3 is CASTNSQNTLYF. The covered CDR3 bases are TGTGCCAGCACCAATAGTCAAAAC.

This clone has a handful of counts. Genes here carry mouse names. Read data end 4 residues before the CDR3 end; the end is taken from the germline J gene. The V and J genes are TRBV1 and TRBJ2-4; 7 nucleotides agree with TRBD2. Trimming took 0 bases from V and 2 from J; bases not matched to a gene: 8. Looked up from germline, CDR1 is NSQYPW and CDR2 is LRSPGD (reference sequence). This CDR3 region has 17 residues. CDR3 bases read: TGCACCTGCAGTGCAGATCTCGGGGGGGGAATTCAAAAC. Its protein product is CTCSADLGGGIQN. The CDR3 as a whole reads CTCSADLGGGIQNTLYF.

Comment on this clone: Genes and germline come from the mouse. With the read ending 4 residues before the CDR3 end, the germline J gene is used to fill in that end. The chain is built from TRBV13-1 and TRBJ2-1; 7 bases are shared with TRBD1. Looked up from germline, CDR1 is NSHNY and CDR2 is SYGAGN. The V segment lost 2 bases and the J segment 3 bases; nucleotides outside the gene matches: 2. The CDR3 sequence is 14 residues long. The DNA read from the CDR3 is TGTGCCAGCAGTGAGACAGGGATCTATGCT. The encoded protein is CASSETGIYA. From start to end, the CDR3 is CASSETGIYAEQFF.

To note about this clone: Mouse gene names and germline throughout. The missing CDR3 end, 4 residues past where the read stops, is filled in from the germline J gene. The identical CDR3 is also encoded by other nucleotide sequences in the sample. This chain uses TRBV13-2 with TRBJ2-3, with 11 bases matching TRBD2. The CDR3 contains 16 residues. CDR1 and CDR2 from the germline V gene are NNHNN and SYGAGS (reference sequence). The J segment lost 3 bases and the V segment lost 3 bases, leaving 6 bases of the junction unmatched. CDR3 protein: CASGADWGGSAETLYF. CDR3 DNA (partial): TGTGCCAGCGGTGCCGACTGGGGGGGTTCGGCAGAA.

Remarks on this clone: Genes and germline are mouse. Coverage ceases 4 residues before the CDR3 finishes, and the germline J gene fills in the end. V usage is TRBV13-1 and J usage is TRBJ2-3; D is possibly TRBD1 (6 bases). Germline V gives CDR1 NSHNY, CDR2 SYGAGN. V was cut by 3 bases and J by 2 bases, with 7 bases left in between. The CDR3 is 13 residues long. The sequenced part of the CDR3 DNA is TGTGCCAGCAGTGGGACAGATGCAGAA. This codes for CASSGTDAE. The entire CDR3 protein reads CASSGTDAETLYF.

Points on this clone: Here the gene names and germline are mouse. The CDR3 extends 3 residues past the end of the read, so its final part is completed from the germline J gene. The gene calls are TRBV19 and TRBJ1-6; 9 bases agree with TRBD1. TRBJ1-6 is flagged as an ORF with uncertain function. CDR3 length equals 16 residues. Looked up from germline, CDR1 is FNHDT and CDR2 is SITEND (reference sequence). V shed 2 bases, J shed 4 bases, and the junction held 4 bases outside the gene matches. CDR3 region: CASSIEGTGYNSPLYF. CDR3 DNA (partial): TGTGCCAGCAGTATCGAAGGGACAGGGTATAATTCGCCC.

A note on this clone: Gene names follow the mouse nomenclature. The CDR3 end lies 4 residues beyond the end of the read and is filled in from the germline J gene. The rearrangement joins TRBV17 to TRBJ2-2, with 9 bases lining up with TRBD2. Trimming took 1 base from V and 3 from J; bases not matched to a gene: 0. Germline CDR1 reads MNHDT; CDR2 reads YYDKIL. The CDR3 totals 15 residues. This CDR3 reads CASSRAGGDTGQLYF. Partial CDR3 DNA: TGTGCTAGCAGTAGAGCTGGGGGGGACACCGGG.

A remark on this clone: The germline and genes are mouse ones. The read comes to an end 4 residues before the CDR3 does, leaving the germline J gene to fill in the end. Other DNA variants within this sample encode the same CDR3. J is TRBJ2-2 and V is TRBV13-1; 10 bases are a match to TRBD2. Germline V gene sequence: CDR1 NSHNY, CDR2 SYGAGN. Trimming took 5 bases from V and 1 from J; bases not matched to a gene: 2. The CDR3 loop spans 15 amino acids. The CDR3 bases that were read are TGTGCCAGCAGAGACTGGGGGGAAAACACCGGG. It translates to CASRDWGENTG. The whole CDR3 sequence is CASRDWGENTGQLYF.

This clone was seen ten or more times. Any gene name here is a mouse gene name. Read sequence stops 4 residues before the CDR3 end, and the germline J gene provides the missing end. The chain combines TRBV13-3 with TRBJ2-5; no reliable D call. The germline V and J ends were trimmed by 3 bases and 2 bases, with 7 bases remaining between them. This CDR3 has 13 residues. Looked up from germline, CDR1 is NNHDY and CDR2 is SYVADS. Incomplete CDR3 DNA: TGTGCCAGCAGTGCACAGAGCCAAGAC. It encodes CASSAQSQD. The entire CDR3 protein reads CASSAQSQDTQYF.

Comment on this clone: Genes here carry mouse names. The read terminates 4 residues before the CDR3 end, so the remaining end is supplied by the germline J gene. Other nucleotide sequences from this sample produce the same CDR3. The chain has TRBV19 and TRBJ2-2; 9 bases line up with TRBD1. CDR1 FNHDT and CDR2 SITEND come from the germline V gene (reference sequence). The CDR3 extends over 15 amino acids. Losses at the gene ends were 0 bases for V and 4 bases for J; bases not matched to a gene: 1. The sequenced CDR3 bases are TGTGCCAGCAGTATAGGGACAGGGGTCACCGGG. Protein product: CASSIGTGVTG. The whole CDR3 sequence reads CASSIGTGVTGQLYF.

This clone was counted a few times. The gene names given are mouse names. Read coverage stops 4 residues before the CDR3 terminus; the germline J gene supplies the remainder. The V and J genes are TRBV17 and TRBJ2-7, with 10 bases that match TRBD1. Germline V gene sequence: CDR1 MNHDT, CDR2 YYDKIL. The CDR3 is made up of 15 amino acids. This chain's CDR3 is CASSREPGTGDEQYF. The sequenced CDR3 bases are TGTGCTAGCAGTAGAGAACCCGGGACAGGGGAT.

Concerning this clone itself: Gene labels here are mouse ones. The read is 4 residues too short to cover the CDR3 end, so that end is filled in from the germline J gene. Within the sample, other DNA sequences also encode this same CDR3. V and J are TRBV1 and TRBJ2-1, with TRBD1 matching 7 bases. This CDR3 has 15 amino acids. Germline V gene sequence: CDR1 NSQYPW, CDR2 LRSPGD (reference sequence). The trim removed 0 bases at V and 2 bases at J, leaving 1 base unmatched. This CDR3 reads CTCSADTGDYAEQFF. The covered CDR3 bases are TGCACCTGCAGTGCAGATACAGGGGACTATGCT. The variable domain in full, with the rest retrieved from reference TRBV1 and TRBJ2-1, is VTLLEQNPRWRLVPRGQAVNLRCILKNSQYPWMSWYQQDLQKQLQWLFTLRSPGDKEVKSLPGADYLATRVTDTELRLQVANMSQGRTLYCTCSADTGDYAEQFFGPGTRLTVL.

Remarks on this clone: The gene names here belong to mouse. The read falls 4 residues short of the CDR3 end, and the missing part is taken from the germline J gene. This chain links TRBV19 with TRBJ2-1; TRBD1 aligns across 7 bases. The germline V gene encodes CDR1 FNHDT and CDR2 SITEND (reference sequence). The CDR3 has 13 residues. Trimming took 8 bases from V and 1 from J; bases not matched to a gene: 3. The CDR3 DNA, read in part, is TGTGCCAGTCCGGGACAGAACTATGCT. Protein sequence: CASPGQNYA. The complete CDR3 reads CASPGQNYAEQFF.

This clone was counted ten times or more. Gene labels here are mouse ones. The sequenced fragment ends 4 residues before the CDR3 boundary, so the rest is inferred from the germline J gene. The same CDR3 arises from other DNA sequences in this sample as well. This chain joins TRBV17 and TRBJ2-2, with 10 bases lining up with TRBD2. V trimming: 6 bases; J trimming: 0 bases; junction bases outside the gene matches: 1. Germline-derived CDR1 and CDR2 are MNHDT and YYDKIL. This CDR3 spans 15 amino acids. Partial CDR3 DNA: TGTGCTAGCAGAACTGGGGGGGCAAACACCGGG. It is translated as CASRTGGANTG. The CDR3 as a whole reads CASRTGGANTGQLYF.

This clone was counted between two and nine times. All gene names here are mouse names. Coverage ceases 4 residues before the CDR3 finishes, and the germline J gene fills in the end. The sample carries other DNA sequences with the same CDR3. The chain employs TRBV19 and TRBJ2-1; D uncertain. Germline values: CDR1 FNHDT, CDR2 SITEND (reference sequence). The V gene lost 2 bases and the J gene lost 0 bases, with 6 bases spanning the gap. The CDR3 runs to 14 residues. The CDR3 sequence is CASSIPNNYAEQFF. CDR3 DNA (partial): TGTGCCAGCAGTATTCCAAATAACTATGCT.

Remarks on this clone: Genes and germline come from the mouse. The sequenced fragment ends 4 residues before the CDR3 boundary, so the rest is inferred from the germline J gene. This sequence joins TRBV13-1 and TRBJ2-1; TRBD2 aligns across 8 bases. V was clipped by 3 bases and J by 2 bases; unmatched bases: 4. The CDR3 runs 15 residues. Germline loops: CDR1 NSHNY, CDR2 SYGAGN. The sequenced part of the CDR3 DNA is TGTGCCAGCAGTGGAGACTGGGGACACTATGCT. This translates into CASSGDWGHYA. The complete CDR3 protein is CASSGDWGHYAEQFF.